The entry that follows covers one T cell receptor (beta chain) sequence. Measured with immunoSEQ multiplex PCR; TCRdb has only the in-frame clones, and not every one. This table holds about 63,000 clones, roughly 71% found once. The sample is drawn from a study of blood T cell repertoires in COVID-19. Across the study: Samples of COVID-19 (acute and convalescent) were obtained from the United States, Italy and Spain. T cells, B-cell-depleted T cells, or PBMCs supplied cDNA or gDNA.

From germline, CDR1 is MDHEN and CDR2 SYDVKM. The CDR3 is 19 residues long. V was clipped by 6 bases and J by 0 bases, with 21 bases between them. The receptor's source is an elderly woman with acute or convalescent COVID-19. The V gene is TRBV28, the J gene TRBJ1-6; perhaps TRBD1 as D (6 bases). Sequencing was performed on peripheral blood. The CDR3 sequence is CASRRRLTGLHSYNSPLHF. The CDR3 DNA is TGTGCCAGCAGGCGGCGACTCACAGGGTTGCACTCCTATAATTCACCCCTCCACTTT. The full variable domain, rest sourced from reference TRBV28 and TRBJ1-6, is DVKVTQSSRYLVKRTGEKVFLECVQDMDHENMFWYRQDPGLGLRLIYFSYDVKMKEKGDIPEGYSVSREKKERFSLILESASTNQTSMYLCASRRRLTGLHSYNSPLHFGNGTRLTVT.